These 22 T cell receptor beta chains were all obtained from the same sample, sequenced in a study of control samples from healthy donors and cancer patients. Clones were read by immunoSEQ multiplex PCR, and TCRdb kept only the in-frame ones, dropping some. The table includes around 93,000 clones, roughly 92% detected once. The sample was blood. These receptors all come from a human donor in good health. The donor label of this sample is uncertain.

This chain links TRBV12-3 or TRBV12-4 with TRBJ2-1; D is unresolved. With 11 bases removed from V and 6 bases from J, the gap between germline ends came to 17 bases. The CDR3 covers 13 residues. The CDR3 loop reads CACTRRWVNEQFF. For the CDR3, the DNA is TGTGCCTGCACGAGGCGGTGGGTCAATGAGCAGTTCTTC.

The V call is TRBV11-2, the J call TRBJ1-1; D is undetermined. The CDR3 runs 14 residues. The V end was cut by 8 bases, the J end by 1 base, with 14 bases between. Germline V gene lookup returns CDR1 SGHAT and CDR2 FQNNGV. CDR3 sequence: CASLTQWGNTEAFF. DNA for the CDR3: TGTGCCAGCTTGACCCAGTGGGGGAACACTGAAGCTTTCTTT.

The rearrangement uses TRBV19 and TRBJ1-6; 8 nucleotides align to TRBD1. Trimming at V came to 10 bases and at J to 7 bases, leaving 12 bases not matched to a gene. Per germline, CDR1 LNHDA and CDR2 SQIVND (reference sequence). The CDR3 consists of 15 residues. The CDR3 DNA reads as TGTGCCACCTCCGAAGCGACAGGGGACAATTCACCCCTCCACTTT. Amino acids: CATSEATGDNSPLHF.

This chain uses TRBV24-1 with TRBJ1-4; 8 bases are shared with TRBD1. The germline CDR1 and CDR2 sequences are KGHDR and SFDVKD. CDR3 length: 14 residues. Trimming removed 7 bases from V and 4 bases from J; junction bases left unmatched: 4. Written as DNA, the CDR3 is TGTGCCACCAGGGCGACAGGGGATAATGAAAAACTGTTTTTT. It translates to CATRATGDNEKLFF.

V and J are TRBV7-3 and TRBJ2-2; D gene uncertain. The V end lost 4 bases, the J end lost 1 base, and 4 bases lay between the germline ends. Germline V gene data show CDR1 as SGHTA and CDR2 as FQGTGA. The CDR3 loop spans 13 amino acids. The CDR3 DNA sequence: TGTGCCAGCAGCTACCAGAACACCGGGGAGCTGTTTTTT. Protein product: CASSYQNTGELFF. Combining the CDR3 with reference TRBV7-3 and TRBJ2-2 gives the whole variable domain GAGVSQTPSNKVTEKGKYVELRCDPISGHTALYWYRQSLGQGPEFLIYFQGTGAADDSGLPNDRFFAVRPEGSVSTLKIQRTERGDSAVYLCASSYQNTGELFFGEGSRLTVL.

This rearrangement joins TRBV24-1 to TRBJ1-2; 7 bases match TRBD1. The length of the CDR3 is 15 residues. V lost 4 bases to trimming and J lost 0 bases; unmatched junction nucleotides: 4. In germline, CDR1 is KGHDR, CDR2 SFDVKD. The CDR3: CATSEHRGANYGYTF. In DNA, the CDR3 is TGTGCCACCAGTGAGCACAGGGGAGCTAACTATGGCTACACCTTC.

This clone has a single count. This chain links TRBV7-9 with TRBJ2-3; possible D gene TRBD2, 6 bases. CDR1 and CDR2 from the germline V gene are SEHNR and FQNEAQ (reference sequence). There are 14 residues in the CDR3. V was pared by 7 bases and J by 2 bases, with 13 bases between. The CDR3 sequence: CASNRDSLTDTQYF. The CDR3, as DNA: TGTGCCAGCAACCGGGACTCCCTCACAGATACGCAGTATTTT.

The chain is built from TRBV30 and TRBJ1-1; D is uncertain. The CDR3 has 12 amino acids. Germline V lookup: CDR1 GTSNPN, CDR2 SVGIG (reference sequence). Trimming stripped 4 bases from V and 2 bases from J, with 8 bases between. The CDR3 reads CAWMRGNTEAFF. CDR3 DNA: TGTGCCTGGATGCGGGGTAACACTGAAGCTTTCTTT.

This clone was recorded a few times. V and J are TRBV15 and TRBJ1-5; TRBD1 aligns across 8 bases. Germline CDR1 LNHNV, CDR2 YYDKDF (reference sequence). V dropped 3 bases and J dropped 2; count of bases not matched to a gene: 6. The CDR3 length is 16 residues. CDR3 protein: CATSRPQGAGNQPQHF. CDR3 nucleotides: TGTGCCACCAGCAGGCCCCAGGGGGCCGGCAATCAGCCCCAGCATTTT.

The CDR3 loop reads CASSLAGGLGTEAFF. As DNA, the CDR3 is TGCGCCAGCAGCTTGGCCGGGGGCTTAGGCACTGAAGCTTTCTTT. J is TRBJ1-1 and V is TRBV5-1; a weak D match, TRBD1 (6 bases). Trimming removed 0 bases at V and 4 bases at J, with 13 bases between. This CDR3 contains 15 residues. Germline-derived CDR1 and CDR2 are SGHRS and YFSETQ.

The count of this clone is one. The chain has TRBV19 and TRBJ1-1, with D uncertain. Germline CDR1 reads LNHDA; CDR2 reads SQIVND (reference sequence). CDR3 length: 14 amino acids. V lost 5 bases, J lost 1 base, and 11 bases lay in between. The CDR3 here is CASSVGLENTEAFF. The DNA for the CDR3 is TGTGCCAGTAGTGTTGGGTTGGAGAACACTGAAGCTTTCTTT. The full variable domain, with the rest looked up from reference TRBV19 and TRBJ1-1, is DGGITQSPKYLFRKEGQNVTLSCEQNLNHDAMYWYRQDPGQGLRLIYYSQIVNDFQKGDIAEGYSVSREKKESFPLTVTSAQKNPTAFYLCASSVGLENTEAFFGQGTRLTVV.

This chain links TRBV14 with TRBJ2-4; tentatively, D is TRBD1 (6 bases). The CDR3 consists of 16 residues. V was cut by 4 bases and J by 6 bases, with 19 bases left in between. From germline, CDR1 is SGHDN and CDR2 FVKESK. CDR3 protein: CASSPGSSSRGNIQYF. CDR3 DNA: TGTGCCAGCAGCCCAGGAAGCTCATCCAGGGGAAACATTCAGTACTTC.

This CDR3 is CASSHDSSYGYTF. In DNA form, the CDR3 reads TGTGCCAGCAGTCACGACAGTTCCTATGGCTACACCTTC. The chain combines TRBV6-2 or TRBV6-3 with TRBJ1-2, with D maybe TRBD1 (5 bases). CDR3 length equals 13 residues. Germline V gene data show CDR1 as MNHEY and CDR2 as SVGEGT. V lost 5 bases and J lost 4, with 11 bases in between.

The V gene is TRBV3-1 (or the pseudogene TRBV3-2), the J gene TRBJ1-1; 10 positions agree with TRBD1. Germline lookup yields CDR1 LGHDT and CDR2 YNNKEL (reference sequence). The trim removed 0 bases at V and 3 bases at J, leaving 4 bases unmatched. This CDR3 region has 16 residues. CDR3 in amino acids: CASSQETGGWYTEAFF. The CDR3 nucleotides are TGTGCCAGCAGCCAAGAGACAGGGGGCTGGTACACTGAAGCTTTCTTT.

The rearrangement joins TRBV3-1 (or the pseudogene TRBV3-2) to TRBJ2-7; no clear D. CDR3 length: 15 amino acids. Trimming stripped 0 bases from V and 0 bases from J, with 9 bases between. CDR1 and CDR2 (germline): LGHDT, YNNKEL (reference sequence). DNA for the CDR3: TGTGCCAGCAGCCAAGACCCTGGGTACTCCTACGAGCAGTACTTC. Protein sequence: CASSQDPGYSYEQYF.

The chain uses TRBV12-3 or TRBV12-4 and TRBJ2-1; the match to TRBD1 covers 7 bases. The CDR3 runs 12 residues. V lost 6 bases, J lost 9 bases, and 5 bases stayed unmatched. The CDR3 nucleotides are TGTGCCAGCAGCCGTACAGGGGTTGAGCAGTTCTTC. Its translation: CASSRTGVEQFF.

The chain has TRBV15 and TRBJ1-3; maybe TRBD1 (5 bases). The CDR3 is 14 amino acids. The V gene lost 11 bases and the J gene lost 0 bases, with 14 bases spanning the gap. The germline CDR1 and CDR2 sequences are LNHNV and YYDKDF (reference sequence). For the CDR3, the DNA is TGTGCCTCCCAAAGGGGCCCCTCTGGAAACACCATATATTTT. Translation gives CASQRGPSGNTIYF.

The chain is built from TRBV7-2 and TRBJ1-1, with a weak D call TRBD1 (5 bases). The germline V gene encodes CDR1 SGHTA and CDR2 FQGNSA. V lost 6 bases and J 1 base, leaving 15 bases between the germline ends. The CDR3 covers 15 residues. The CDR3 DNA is TGTGCCAGCAGACAAAGAGGACACTCGAACACTGAAGCTTTCTTT. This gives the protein CASRQRGHSNTEAFF.

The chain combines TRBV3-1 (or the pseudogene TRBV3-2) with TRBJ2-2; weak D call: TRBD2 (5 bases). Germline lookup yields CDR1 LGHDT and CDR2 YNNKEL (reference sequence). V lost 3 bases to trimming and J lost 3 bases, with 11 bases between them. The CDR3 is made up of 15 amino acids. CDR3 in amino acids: CASSHGGRDTGELFF. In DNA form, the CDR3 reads TGTGCCAGCAGCCACGGAGGACGCGACACCGGGGAGCTGTTTTTT.

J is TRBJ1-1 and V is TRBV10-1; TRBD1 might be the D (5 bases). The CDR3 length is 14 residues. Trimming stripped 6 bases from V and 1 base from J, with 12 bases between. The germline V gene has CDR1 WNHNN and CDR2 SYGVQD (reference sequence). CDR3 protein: CASRLGPTNTEAFF. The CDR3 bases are TGCGCCAGCAGATTGGGACCTACGAACACTGAAGCTTTCTTT.

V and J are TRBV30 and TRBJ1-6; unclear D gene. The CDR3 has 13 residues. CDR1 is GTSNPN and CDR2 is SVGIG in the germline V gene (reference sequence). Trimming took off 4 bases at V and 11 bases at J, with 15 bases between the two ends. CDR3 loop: CAWNPGRQTPLHF. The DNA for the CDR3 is TGTGCCTGGAATCCGGGCCGACAAACACCCCTCCACTTT.

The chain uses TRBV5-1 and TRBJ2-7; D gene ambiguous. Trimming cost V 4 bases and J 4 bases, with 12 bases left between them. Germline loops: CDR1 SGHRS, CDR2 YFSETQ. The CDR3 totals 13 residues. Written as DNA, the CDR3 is TGCGCCAGCAGCCTAACCCTTATGTACGAGCAGTACTTC. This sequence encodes CASSLTLMYEQYF.